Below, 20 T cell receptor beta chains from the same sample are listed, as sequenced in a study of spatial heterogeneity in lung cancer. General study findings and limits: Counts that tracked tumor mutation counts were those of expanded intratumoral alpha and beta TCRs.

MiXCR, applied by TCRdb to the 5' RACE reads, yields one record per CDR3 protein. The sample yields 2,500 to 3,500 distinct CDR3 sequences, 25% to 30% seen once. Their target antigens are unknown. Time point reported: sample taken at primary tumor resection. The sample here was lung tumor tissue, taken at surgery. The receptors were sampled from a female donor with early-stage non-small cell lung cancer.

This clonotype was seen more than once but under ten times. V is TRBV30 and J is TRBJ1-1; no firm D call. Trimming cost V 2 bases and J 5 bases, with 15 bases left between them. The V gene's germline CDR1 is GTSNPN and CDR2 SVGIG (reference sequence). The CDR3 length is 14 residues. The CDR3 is CAWSRPGSVTEAFF. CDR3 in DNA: TGTGCCTGGAGTCGGCCGGGAAGCGTAACTGAAGCTTTCTTT.

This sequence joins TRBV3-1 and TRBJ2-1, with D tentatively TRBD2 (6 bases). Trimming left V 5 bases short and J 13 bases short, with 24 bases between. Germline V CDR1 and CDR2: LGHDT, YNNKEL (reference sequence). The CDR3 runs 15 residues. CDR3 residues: CASSSLAPNAGYQFF. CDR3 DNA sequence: TGTGCCAGCAGCTCACTAGCCCCAAATGCCGGTTATCAGTTCTTC.

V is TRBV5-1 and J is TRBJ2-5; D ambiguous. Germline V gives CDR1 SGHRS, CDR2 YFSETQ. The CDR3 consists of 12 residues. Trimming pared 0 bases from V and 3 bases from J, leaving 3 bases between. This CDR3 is CASSLVKETQYF. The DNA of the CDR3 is TGCGCCAGCAGCTTGGTAAAAGAGACCCAGTACTTC.

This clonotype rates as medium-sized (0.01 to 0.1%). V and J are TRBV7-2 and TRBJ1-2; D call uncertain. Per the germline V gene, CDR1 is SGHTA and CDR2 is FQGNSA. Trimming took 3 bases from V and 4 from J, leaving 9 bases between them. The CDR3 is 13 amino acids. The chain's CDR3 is CASSFGKLYGYTF. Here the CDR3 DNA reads TGTGCCAGCAGCTTTGGCAAGCTCTATGGCTACACCTTC.

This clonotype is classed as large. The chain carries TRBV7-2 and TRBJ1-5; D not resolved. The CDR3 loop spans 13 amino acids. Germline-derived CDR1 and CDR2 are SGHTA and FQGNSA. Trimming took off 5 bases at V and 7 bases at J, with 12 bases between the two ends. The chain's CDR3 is CASSRFTGQPQHF. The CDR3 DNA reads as TGTGCCAGCAGCCGATTTACCGGCCAGCCCCAGCATTTT.

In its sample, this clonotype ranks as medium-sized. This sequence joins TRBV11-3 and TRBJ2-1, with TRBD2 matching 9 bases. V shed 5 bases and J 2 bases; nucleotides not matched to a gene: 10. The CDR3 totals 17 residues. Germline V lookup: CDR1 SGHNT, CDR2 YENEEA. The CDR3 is CASSPGALAGTYNEQFF. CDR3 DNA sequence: TGTGCCAGCAGCCCGGGAGCTCTAGCGGGAACCTACAATGAGCAGTTCTTC.

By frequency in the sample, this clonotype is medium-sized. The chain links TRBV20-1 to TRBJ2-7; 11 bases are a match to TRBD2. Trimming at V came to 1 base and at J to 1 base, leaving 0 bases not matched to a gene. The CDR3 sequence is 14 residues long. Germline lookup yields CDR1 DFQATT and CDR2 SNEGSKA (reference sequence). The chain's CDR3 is CSARGLAGSYEQYF. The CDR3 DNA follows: TGCAGTGCTAGAGGACTAGCGGGATCCTACGAGCAGTACTTC.

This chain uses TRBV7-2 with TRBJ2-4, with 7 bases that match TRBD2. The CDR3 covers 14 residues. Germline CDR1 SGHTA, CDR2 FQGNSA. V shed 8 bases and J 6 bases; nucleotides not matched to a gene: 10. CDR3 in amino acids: CASSQGRASNIQYF. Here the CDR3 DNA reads TGTGCCAGCTCTCAAGGGAGGGCTTCAAACATTCAGTACTTC.

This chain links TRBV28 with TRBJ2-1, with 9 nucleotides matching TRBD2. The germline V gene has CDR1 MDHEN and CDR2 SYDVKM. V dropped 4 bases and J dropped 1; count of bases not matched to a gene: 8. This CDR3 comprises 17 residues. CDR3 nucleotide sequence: TGTGCCAGCAGTTCTCAAACGCTAGCGGGGTCCTACAATGAGCAGTTCTTC. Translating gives CASSSQTLAGSYNEQFF.

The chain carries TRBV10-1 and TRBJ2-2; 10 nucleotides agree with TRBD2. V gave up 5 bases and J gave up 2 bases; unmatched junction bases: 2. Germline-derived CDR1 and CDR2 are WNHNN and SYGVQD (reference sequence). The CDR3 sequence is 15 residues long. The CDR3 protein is CASSRLAGNTGELFF. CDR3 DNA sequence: TGCGCCAGCAGTCGACTAGCGGGTAACACCGGGGAGCTGTTTTTT.

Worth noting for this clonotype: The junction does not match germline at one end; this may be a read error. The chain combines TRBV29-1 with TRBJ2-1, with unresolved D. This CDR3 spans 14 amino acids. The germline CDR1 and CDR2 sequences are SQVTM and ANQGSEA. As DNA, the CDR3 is TGCAGCGTTGTAACGCGCGGCTCCTACAATGGGCAGTTCTTC. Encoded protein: CSVVTRGSYNGQFF.

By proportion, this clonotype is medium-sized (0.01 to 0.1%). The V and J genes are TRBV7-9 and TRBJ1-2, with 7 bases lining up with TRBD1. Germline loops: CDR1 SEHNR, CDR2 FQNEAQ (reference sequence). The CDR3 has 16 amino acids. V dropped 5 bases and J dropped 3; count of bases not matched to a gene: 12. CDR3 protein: CASSLNDVGQHYGYTF. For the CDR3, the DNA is TGTGCCAGCAGCCTAAACGACGTGGGACAGCACTATGGCTACACCTTC. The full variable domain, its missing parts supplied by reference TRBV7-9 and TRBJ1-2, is DTGVSQNPRHKITKRGQNVTFRCDPISEHNRLYWYRQTLGQGPEFLTYFQNEAQLEKSRLLSDRFSAERPKGSFSTLEIQRTEQGDSAMYLCASSLNDVGQHYGYTFGSGTRLTVV.

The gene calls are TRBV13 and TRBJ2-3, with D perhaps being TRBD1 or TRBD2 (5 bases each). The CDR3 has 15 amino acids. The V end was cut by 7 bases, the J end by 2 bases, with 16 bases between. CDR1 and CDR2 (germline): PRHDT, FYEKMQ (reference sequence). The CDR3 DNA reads TGTGCCAGCACGTCCCGACGGGACCACACAGATACGCAGTATTTT. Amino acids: CASTSRRDHTDTQYF. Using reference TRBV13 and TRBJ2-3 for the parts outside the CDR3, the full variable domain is AAGVIQSPRHLIKEKRETATLKCYPIPRHDTVYWYQQGPGQDPQFLISFYEKMQSDKGSIPDRFSAQQFSDYHSELNMSSLELGDSALYFCASTSRRDHTDTQYFGPGTRLTVL.

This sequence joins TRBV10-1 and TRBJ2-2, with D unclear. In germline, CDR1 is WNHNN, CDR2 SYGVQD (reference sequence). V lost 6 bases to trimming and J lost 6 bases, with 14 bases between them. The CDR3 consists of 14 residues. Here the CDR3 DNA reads TGCGCCAGCAGCGATATAGATATAGCCGGGGAGCTGTTTTTT. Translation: CASSDIDIAGELFF.

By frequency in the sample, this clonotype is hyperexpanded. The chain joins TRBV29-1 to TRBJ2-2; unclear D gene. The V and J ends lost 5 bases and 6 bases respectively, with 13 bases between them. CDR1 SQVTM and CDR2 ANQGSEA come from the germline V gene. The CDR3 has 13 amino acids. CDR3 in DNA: TGCAGCGTTCTACTGCAATTGCCCGGGGAGCTGTTTTTT. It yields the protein CSVLLQLPGELFF.

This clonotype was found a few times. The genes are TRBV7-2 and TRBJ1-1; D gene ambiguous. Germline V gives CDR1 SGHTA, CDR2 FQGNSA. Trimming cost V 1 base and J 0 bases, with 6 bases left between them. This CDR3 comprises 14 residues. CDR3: CASSLGLLNTEAFF. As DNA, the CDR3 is TGTGCCAGCAGCTTAGGGCTGTTGAACACTGAAGCTTTCTTT.

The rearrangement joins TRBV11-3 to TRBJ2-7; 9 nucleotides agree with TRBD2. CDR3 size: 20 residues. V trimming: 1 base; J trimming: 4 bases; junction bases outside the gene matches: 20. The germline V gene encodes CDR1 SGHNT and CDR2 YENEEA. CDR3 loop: CASSLVRALGGSGRSYEQYF. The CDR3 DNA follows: TGTGCCAGCAGCTTAGTCCGCGCCTTAGGGGGTAGCGGGAGATCATACGAGCAGTACTTC.

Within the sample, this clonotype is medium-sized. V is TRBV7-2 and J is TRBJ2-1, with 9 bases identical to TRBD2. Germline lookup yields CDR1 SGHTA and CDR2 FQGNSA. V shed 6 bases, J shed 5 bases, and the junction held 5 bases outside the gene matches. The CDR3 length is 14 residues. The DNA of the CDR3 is TGTGCCAGCAGGAAGGCGGGAGGGGACAATGAGCAGTTCTTC. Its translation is CASRKAGGDNEQFF.

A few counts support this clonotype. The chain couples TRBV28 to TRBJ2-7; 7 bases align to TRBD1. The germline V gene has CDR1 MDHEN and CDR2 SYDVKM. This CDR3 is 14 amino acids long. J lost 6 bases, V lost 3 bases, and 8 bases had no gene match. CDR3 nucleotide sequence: TGTGCCAGCAGTTTTTTGACAGGGACGAGCGAGCAGTACTTC. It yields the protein CASSFLTGTSEQYF. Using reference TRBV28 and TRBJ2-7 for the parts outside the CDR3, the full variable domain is DVKVTQSSRYLVKRTGEKVFLECVQDMDHENMFWYRQDPGLGLRLIYFSYDVKMKEKGDIPEGYSVSREKKERFSLILESASTNQTSMYLCASSFLTGTSEQYFGPGTRLTVT.

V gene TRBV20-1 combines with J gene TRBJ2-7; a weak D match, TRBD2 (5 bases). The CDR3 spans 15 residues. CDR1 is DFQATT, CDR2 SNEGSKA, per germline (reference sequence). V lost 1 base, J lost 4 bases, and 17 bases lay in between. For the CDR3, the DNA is TGCAGTGCTAGAGGGGATAAGCGGAGGATGTACGAGCAGTACTTC. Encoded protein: CSARGDKRRMYEQYF.